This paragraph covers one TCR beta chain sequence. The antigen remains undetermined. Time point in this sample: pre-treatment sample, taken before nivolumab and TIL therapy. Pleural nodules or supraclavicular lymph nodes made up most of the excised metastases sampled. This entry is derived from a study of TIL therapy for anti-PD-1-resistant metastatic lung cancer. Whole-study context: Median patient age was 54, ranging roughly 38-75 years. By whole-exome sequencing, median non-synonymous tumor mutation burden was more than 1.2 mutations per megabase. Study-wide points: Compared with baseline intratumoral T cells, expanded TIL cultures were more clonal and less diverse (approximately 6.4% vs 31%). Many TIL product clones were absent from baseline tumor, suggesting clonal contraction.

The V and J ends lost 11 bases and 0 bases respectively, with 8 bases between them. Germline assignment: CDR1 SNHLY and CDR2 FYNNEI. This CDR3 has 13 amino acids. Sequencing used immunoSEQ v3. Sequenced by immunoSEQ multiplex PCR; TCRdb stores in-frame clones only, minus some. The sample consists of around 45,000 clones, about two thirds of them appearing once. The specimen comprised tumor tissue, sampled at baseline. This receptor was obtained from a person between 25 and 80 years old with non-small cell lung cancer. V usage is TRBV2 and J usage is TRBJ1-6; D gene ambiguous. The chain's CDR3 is CAAAPSYNSPLHF. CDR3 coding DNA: TGTGCCGCGGCGCCCTCCTATAATTCACCCCTCCACTTT. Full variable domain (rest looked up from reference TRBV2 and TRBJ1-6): EPEVTQTPSHQVTQMGQEVILRCVPISNHLYFYWYRQILGQKVEFLVSFYNNEISEKSEIFDDQFSVERPDGSNFTLKIRSTKLEDSAMYFCAAAPSYNSPLHFGNGTRLTVT.